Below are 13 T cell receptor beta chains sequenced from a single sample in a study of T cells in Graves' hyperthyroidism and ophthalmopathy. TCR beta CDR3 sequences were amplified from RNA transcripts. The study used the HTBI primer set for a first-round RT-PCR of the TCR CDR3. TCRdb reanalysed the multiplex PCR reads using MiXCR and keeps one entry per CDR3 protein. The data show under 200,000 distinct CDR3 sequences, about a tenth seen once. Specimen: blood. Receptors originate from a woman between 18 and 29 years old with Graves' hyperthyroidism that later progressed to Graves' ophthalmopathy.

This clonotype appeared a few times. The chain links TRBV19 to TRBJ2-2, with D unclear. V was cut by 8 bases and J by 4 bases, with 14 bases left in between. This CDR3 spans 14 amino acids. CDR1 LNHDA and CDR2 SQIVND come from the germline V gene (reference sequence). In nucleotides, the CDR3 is TGTGCCAGTTCAAGCAGCCTGGGCACCGGGGAGCTGTTTTTT. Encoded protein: CASSSSLGTGELFF.

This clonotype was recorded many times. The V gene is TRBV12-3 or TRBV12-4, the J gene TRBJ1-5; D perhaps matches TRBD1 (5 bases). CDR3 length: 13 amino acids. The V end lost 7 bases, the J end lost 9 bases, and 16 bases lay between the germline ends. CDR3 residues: CASTPGAARPQHF. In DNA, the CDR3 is TGTGCCAGCACCCCCGGGGCAGCCCGGCCCCAGCATTTT.

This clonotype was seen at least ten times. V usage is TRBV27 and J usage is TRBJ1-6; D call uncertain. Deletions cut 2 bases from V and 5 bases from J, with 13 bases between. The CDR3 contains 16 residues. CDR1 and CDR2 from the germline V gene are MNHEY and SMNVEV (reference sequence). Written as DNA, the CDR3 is TGTGCCAGCAGTTTAGGCAGCAATACAAATAATTCACCCCTCCACTTT. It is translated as CASSLGSNTNNSPLHF.

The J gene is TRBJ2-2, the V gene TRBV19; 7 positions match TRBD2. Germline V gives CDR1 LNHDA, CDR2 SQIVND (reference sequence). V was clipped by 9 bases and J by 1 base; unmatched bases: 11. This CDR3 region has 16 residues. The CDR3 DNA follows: TGTGCCAGGTTCACTTTACCGGGGGGGAACACCGGGGAGCTGTTTTTT. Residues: CARFTLPGGNTGELFF.

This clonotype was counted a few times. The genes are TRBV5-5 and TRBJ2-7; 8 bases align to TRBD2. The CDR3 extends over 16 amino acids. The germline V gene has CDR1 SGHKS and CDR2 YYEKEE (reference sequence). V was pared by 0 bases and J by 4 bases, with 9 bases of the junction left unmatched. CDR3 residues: CASSLGLGGGMYEQYF. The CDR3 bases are TGTGCCAGCAGCTTGGGCCTAGGCGGGGGGATGTACGAGCAGTACTTC.

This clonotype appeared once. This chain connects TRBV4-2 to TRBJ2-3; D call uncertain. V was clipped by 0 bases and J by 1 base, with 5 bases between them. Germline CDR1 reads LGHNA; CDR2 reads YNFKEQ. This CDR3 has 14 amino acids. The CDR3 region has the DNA TGTGCCAGCAGCCAAGAGTTCGGCACAGATACGCAGTATTTT. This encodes CASSQEFGTDTQYF.

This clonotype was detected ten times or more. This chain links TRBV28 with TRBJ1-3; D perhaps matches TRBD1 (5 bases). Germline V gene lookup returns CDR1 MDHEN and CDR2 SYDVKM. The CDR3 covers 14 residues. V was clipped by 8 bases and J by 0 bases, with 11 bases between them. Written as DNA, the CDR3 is TGTGCCAGCGGTACAGGCTTCTCTGGAAACACCATATATTTT. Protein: CASGTGFSGNTIYF.

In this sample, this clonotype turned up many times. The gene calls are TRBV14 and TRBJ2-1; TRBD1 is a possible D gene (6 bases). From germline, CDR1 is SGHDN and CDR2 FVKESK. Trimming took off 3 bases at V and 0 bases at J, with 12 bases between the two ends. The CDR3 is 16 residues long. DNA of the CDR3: TGTGCCAGCAGCCACGGACAGAGCAGCTCCTACAATGAGCAGTTCTTC. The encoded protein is CASSHGQSSSYNEQFF. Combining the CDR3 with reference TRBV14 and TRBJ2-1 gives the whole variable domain EAGVTQFPSHSVIEKGQTVTLRCDPISGHDNLYWYRRVMGKEIKFLLHFVKESKQDESGMPNNRFLAERTGGTYSTLKVQPAELEDSGVYFCASSHGQSSSYNEQFFGPGTRLTVL.

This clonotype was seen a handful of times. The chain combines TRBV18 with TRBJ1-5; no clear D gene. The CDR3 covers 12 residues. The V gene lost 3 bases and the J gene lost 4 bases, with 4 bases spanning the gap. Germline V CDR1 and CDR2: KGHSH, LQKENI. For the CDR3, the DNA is TGTGCCAGCTCACCCGGGAATCAGCCCCAGCATTTT. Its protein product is CASSPGNQPQHF.

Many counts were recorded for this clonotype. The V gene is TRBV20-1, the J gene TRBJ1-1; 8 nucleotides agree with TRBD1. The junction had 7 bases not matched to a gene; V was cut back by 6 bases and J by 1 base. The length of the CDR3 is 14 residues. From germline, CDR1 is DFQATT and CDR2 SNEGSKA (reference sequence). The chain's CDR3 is CSAYPGQGNTEAFF. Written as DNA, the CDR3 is TGCAGTGCGTATCCCGGACAGGGGAACACTGAAGCTTTCTTT.

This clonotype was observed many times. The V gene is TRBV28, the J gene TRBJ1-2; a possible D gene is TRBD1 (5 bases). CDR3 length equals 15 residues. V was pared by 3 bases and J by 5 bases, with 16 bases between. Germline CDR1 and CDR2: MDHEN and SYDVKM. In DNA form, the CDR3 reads TGTGCCAGCAGTTTGTTGACAGTAGGGAGATATGGCTACACCTTC. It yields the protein CASSLLTVGRYGYTF.

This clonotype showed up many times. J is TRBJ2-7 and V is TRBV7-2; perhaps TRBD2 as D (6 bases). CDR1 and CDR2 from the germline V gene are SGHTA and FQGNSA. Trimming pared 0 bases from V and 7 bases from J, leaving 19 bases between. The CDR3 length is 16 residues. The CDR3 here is CASSLALVGSLGEQYF. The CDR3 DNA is TGTGCCAGCAGCTTAGCGCTTGTCGGGAGTCTCGGAGAGCAGTACTTC.

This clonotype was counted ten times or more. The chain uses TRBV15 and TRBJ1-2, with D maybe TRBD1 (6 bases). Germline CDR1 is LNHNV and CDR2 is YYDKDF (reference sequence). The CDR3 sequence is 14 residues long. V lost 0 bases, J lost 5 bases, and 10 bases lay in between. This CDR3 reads CATSRDPGQYGYTF. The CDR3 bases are TGTGCCACCAGCAGAGATCCCGGACAGTATGGCTACACCTTC.